This TCR beta chain was found in a study of blood T cell repertoires in COVID-19. The wider study: From T cells, B-cell-depleted T cells, or PBMCs came the material, which was cDNA or gDNA.

Data came from immunoSEQ multiplex PCR; TCRdb stores just in-frame clones and leaves some out. The table includes fewer than 150,000 clones, approximately 89% detected once. The CDR3 has 15 amino acids. The junction had 10 bases not matched to a gene; V was cut back by 5 bases and J by 5 bases. The V gene's germline CDR1 is MNHEY and CDR2 SVGAGI. Sequenced input: peripheral blood. The chain recombines TRBV6-5 with TRBJ1-1, with TRBD1 identical over 8 bases. The source is a human donor in a cohort sampled during active COVID-19. CDR3 coding DNA: TGTGCCAGCAGTCGGACAGGGAAGTTTTGGACTGAAGCTTTCTTT. Its translation is CASSRTGKFWTEAFF.